This T cell receptor (beta chain) came from a study of T cell responses to AZD1222 COVID-19 vaccine. As concerns this clone: The antigen remains unidentified.

Study outcomes and limitations: At baseline, just a handful of AZD1222 recipients tested seropositive. Spike as a whole was targeted by vaccine-associated CD4 TCRs, dominant at 160-218 and 743-854. Possibly, clonal diversity was underestimated; donors were largely white British and included more females.

Germline CDR1 SEHNR, CDR2 FQNEAQ (reference sequence). The CDR3 length is 15 residues. V lost 5 bases and J 4 bases, leaving 18 bases between the germline ends. Repertoires were generated with immunoSEQ multiplex PCR, while TCRdb's copy carries only in-frame clones and drops some. Among roughly 110,000 clones, around 90% were seen once, and the ten largest hold approximately 4.8%. The chain is built from TRBV7-9 and TRBJ2-7; D may be TRBD1 or TRBD2 (5 bases each). This specimen consisted of peripheral blood, obtained 28 days after the second AZD1222 dose. The source of this sequence is an adult who received the AZD1222 COVID-19 vaccine. CDR3 nucleotides: TGTGCCAGCAGCCCTTGGGACCCTCTCGGGTACGAGCAGTACTTC. Translating gives CASSPWDPLGYEQYF.